This TCR beta chain was identified in a study of long-term antiretroviral therapy in people with HIV. Runs used v3.0 of the immunoSEQ assay and were done at survey level. The protocol was immunoSEQ multiplex PCR, while the TCRdb copy is restricted to in-frame clones and leaves out a portion. Among some 43,000 clones listed, about nine tenths were seen once. A word on this clone: Its specificity is unknown.

V lost 4 bases to trimming and J lost 0 bases; unmatched junction nucleotides: 5. Germline CDR1 is MGHRA and CDR2 is YSYEKL. There are 15 residues in the CDR3. All donors provided no fewer than one pre-ART and no fewer than two post-ART PBMC samples. The cryopreserved samples used held about 0.95-10 million PBMC prior to extraction of DNA. Study-level results: Compared with controls, HIV repertoires showed narrower CDR3 length ranges. Pre-ART clonal expansion yielded clones that dominated the repertoire at all time points.

Sequenced here: unsorted PBMCs, sampled 0.1 years before starting antiretroviral therapy. The sequence derives from a woman between 45 and 65 years old with HIV. V and J are TRBV4-1 and TRBJ1-1; 7 bases match TRBD1. CDR3: CASSPETGMNTEAFF. CDR3 nucleotides: TGCGCCAGCAGCCCGGAGACAGGGATGAACACTGAAGCTTTCTTT.